Below, 3 T cell receptor beta chains from the same sample are listed, as sequenced in a study of shared clonotypes between healthy human individuals. Clones were read by immunoSEQ multiplex PCR, and TCRdb kept only the in-frame ones, dropping some. The data show approximately 2,000,000 clones, with 92% seen just once and 0.37% held by the top ten. The specimen sequenced was naive CD4+ T cells from PBMCs. Indicated subset: CD45RA+ positively selected. The source of these receptors is a man between 18 and 35 years old in good health. Some clones in this sample may be carry-over from other donors' samples.

V and J are TRBV10-3 and TRBJ1-4, with 9 bases lining up with TRBD1. Germline CDR1 and CDR2: ENHRY and SYGVKD. Trimming took 6 bases from V and 3 from J; bases not matched to a gene: 5. The CDR3 totals 15 residues. DNA for the CDR3: TGTGCCATCAGCGACAGGGACAGGGCTAATGAAAAACTGTTTTTT. It translates to CAISDRDRANEKLFF.

Regarding this clone: This CDR3 is also generated by other DNA sequences in the sample. The chain joins TRBV28 to TRBJ2-2; the D gene could be TRBD1 or TRBD2 (5 bases each). Trimming took 2 bases from V and 0 from J, leaving 7 bases between them. Germline-derived CDR1 and CDR2 are MDHEN and SYDVKM. The CDR3 runs 15 residues. CDR3 coding DNA: TGTGCCAGCAGTTTAGGGACGACGAACACCGGGGAGCTGTTTTTT. Protein: CASSLGTTNTGELFF.

The chain combines TRBV6-6 with TRBJ1-1, with D perhaps TRBD1 (5 bases). The germline V gene has CDR1 MNHNY and CDR2 SVGAGI (reference sequence). Trimming left V 2 bases short and J 11 bases short, with 15 bases between. The CDR3 has 13 amino acids. CDR3 protein: CASSYGRGFWAFF. The DNA for the CDR3 is TGTGCCAGCAGTTACGGTCGGGGGTTTTGGGCTTTCTTT.